This T cell receptor beta chain was profiled in a study of T cell repertoires in cytomegalovirus infection. Study findings and constraints: CMV-specific TCR beta clonotypes restricted by HLA-C were the ones dominating the ex vivo response.

As for this clonotype: What it recognizes is unknown.

Trimming removed 4 bases at V and 3 bases at J, with 13 bases between. The CDR3 runs 14 residues. CDR1 is MNHEY, CDR2 SMNVEV, per germline (reference sequence). TCRdb reprocessed the reads with MiXCR, giving one entry per CDR3 protein. The top ten clones hold approximately 13% of a sample with about 490,000 distinct CDR3 sequences, more than 25% of them seen once. J is TRBJ2-7 and V is TRBV27; D tentatively fits TRBD1 or TRBD2 (7 bases each). The source of this sequence is a human donor in good health (CMV status not recorded). Some clones in this sample may be carry-over from other donors' samples. Input material: PBMCs. The CDR3 bases are TGTGCCAGCAGTTCTGGGAGGGGGCTCTACGAGCAGTACTTC. It translates to CASSSGRGLYEQYF.